The 29 T cell receptor beta chains presented below share a single source sample, sequenced in a study of blood T cell repertoires in COVID-19. Sequencing was performed with immunoSEQ multiplex PCR; in TCRdb, only in-frame clones are kept and a portion is missing. This table has fewer than 650,000 clones, roughly 91% appearing once. Sequencing was carried out using peripheral blood. The source of these receptors is a woman aged 45-60 years with COVID-19, enrolled during active disease.

V gene TRBV12-5 combines with J gene TRBJ1-3, with D possibly TRBD1 on 5 matching bases. V lost 1 base and J 1 base, leaving 11 bases between the germline ends. The CDR3 loop spans 16 amino acids. Per germline, CDR1 LGHNT and CDR2 FRNRAP. The CDR3 nucleotides are TGTGCTAGTGGTTTGGGTGGGGCTTTATCTGGAAACACCATATATTTT. Residues: CASGLGGALSGNTIYF. The full variable domain, its missing parts supplied by reference TRBV12-5 and TRBJ1-3, is DARVTQTPRHKVTEMGQEVTMRCQPILGHNTVFWYRQTMMQGLELLAYFRNRAPLDDSGMPKDRFSAEMPDATLATLKIQPSEPRDSAVYFCASGLGGALSGNTIYFGEGSWLTVV.

The rearrangement joins TRBV2 to TRBJ1-4; TRBD1 might be the D (5 bases). Germline lookup yields CDR1 SNHLY and CDR2 FYNNEI. The CDR3 covers 16 residues. The germline V and J ends were trimmed by 8 bases and 0 bases, with 16 bases remaining between them. CDR3 sequence: CASSRAISATNEKLFF. The CDR3, as DNA: TGTGCCAGCTCCAGGGCTATTTCTGCAACTAATGAAAAACTGTTTTTT.

V gene TRBV7-3 combines with J gene TRBJ2-2; 9 bases align to TRBD2. With 5 bases clipped from V and 2 bases from J, the junction kept 18 bases outside the gene matches. This CDR3 region has 20 residues. From germline, CDR1 is SGHTA and CDR2 FQGTGA. CDR3 coding DNA: TGTGCCAGCAGCCCCACGAACCTGAAGGGGCTAGCGGGAAACACCGGGGAGCTGTTTTTT. Its translation: CASSPTNLKGLAGNTGELFF.

The J gene is TRBJ2-5, the V gene TRBV18, with TRBD1 matching 9 bases. Germline values: CDR1 KGHSH, CDR2 LQKENI. The length of the CDR3 is 15 residues. The V gene end was trimmed by 5 bases and the J gene end by 5 bases; junction bases not matched to a gene: 9. The CDR3 DNA follows: TGTGCCAGCTCAGGAAGACAGGGGGAGACGGAGACCCAGTACTTC. Protein product: CASSGRQGETETQYF.

V is TRBV11-3 and J is TRBJ2-1; D may be TRBD2 (6 bases). V lost 1 base and J lost 7, with 11 bases in between. Germline CDR1 SGHNT, CDR2 YENEEA. This CDR3 region has 14 residues. CDR3 sequence (DNA): TGTGCCAGCAGCTTAGTAGGGAGGCGGAATGAGCAGTTCTTC. This encodes CASSLVGRRNEQFF.

V is TRBV10-2 and J is TRBJ1-2; TRBD1 might be the D (6 bases). Trimming shortened V by 6 bases and J by 4 bases, and 18 bases separated the two germline ends. The germline V gene has CDR1 WSHSY and CDR2 SAAADI. This CDR3 has 15 residues. In nucleotides, the CDR3 is TGCGCCAGCAGCGACGGACAGCTAGGAGGCTATGGCTACACCTTC. This translates into CASSDGQLGGYGYTF.

The chain joins TRBV5-1 to TRBJ2-1, with a possible D match to TRBD2 (5 bases). Deletions cut 4 bases from V and 7 bases from J, with 21 bases between. CDR1 is SGHRS, CDR2 YFSETQ, per germline. This CDR3 spans 16 amino acids. CDR3 amino acids: CASSAVGRGRVNEQFF. The CDR3 region has the DNA TGCGCCAGCAGCGCTGTAGGGCGAGGGCGGGTGAATGAGCAGTTCTTC.

The V and J genes are TRBV21-1 and TRBJ1-2; the table assigns TRBD1, which was not confirmed against the DNA. TRBV21-1 is reported as a pseudogene. The CDR3 runs to 13 residues. CDR3 DNA sequence: TGTGCCAGCACTAAAGGAGGGGGCGGGGGCTACACCTTC. Its protein is CASTKGGGGGYTF.

The chain's CDR3 is CASSPTGGPADTQYF. In DNA, the CDR3 is TGCGCCAGCAGCCCCACGGGGGGGCCAGCTGATACGCAGTATTTT. The rearrangement uses TRBV5-1 and TRBJ2-3; TRBD2 aligns across 8 bases. The CDR3 length is 15 residues. V shed 4 bases and J 6 bases; nucleotides not matched to a gene: 10. Germline values: CDR1 SGHRS, CDR2 YFSETQ.

The chain employs TRBV5-1 and TRBJ1-4, with no clear D. Germline V lookup: CDR1 SGHRS, CDR2 YFSETQ. V was trimmed by 0 bases and J by 11 bases, leaving 11 bases between them. CDR3 length equals 13 residues. The CDR3 protein is CASSLEAGAKLFF. Written as DNA, the CDR3 is TGCGCCAGCAGCTTGGAAGCCGGTGCGAAACTGTTTTTT.

V is TRBV19 and J is TRBJ2-1; D may be TRBD2 (6 bases). Germline V lookup: CDR1 LNHDA, CDR2 SQIVND (reference sequence). V was pared by 6 bases and J by 8 bases, with 23 bases between. The CDR3 has 16 amino acids. CDR3 bases: TGTGCCAGTAGGGGGGGAAGGGCAGGAAAGCACGATGAGCAGTTCTTC. Translating gives CASRGGRAGKHDEQFF.

This chain joins TRBV5-1 and TRBJ1-5, with 11 nucleotides matching TRBD1. The germline CDR1 and CDR2 sequences are SGHRS and YFSETQ. This CDR3 spans 20 amino acids. The V segment lost 5 bases and the J segment 1 base; nucleotides outside the gene matches: 17. The CDR3 loop is CASSYSRTGGSKESNQPQHF. The DNA of the CDR3 is TGCGCCAGCAGTTATTCTCGGACAGGGGGCTCGAAGGAAAGCAATCAGCCCCAGCATTTT.

The CDR3 here is CASSFLPGTEAFF. The CDR3 DNA reads TGTGCCAGCAGCTTTCTGCCGGGCACTGAAGCTTTCTTT. The chain uses TRBV7-3 and TRBJ1-1, with unresolved D. The CDR3 is 13 residues long. From germline, CDR1 is SGHTA and CDR2 FQGTGA. Deletions cut 3 bases from V and 4 bases from J, with 9 bases between.

The gene calls are TRBV7-2 and TRBJ1-4, with a tentative D call TRBD1 (5 bases). Germline V gene data show CDR1 as SGHTA and CDR2 as FQGNSA. Trimming removed 5 bases from V and 8 bases from J, with 24 bases in between. The CDR3 is 17 residues long. CDR3: CASSRTAVGGIREKLFF. The CDR3 DNA reads as TGTGCCAGCAGCCGTACTGCGGTGGGGGGGATTAGAGAAAAACTGTTTTTT.

The chain has TRBV30 and TRBJ1-2; TRBD1 matches at 8 bases. The length of the CDR3 is 14 residues. V shed 3 bases, J shed 1 base, and the junction held 4 bases outside the gene matches. Germline V CDR1 and CDR2: GTSNPN, SVGIG (reference sequence). The CDR3 region has the DNA TGTGCCTGGAGACGACAGGGGCTTAACTATGGCTACACCTTC. Translated, it gives CAWRRQGLNYGYTF.

Details on this clone: An end of the junction does not agree with germline; a read error may underlie this. The chain combines TRBV5-1 with TRBJ2-3; D is ambiguous. Germline V lookup: CDR1 SGHRS, CDR2 YFSETQ. CDR3 length: 15 residues. The CDR3 protein is CASRLDVAAEDTQYF. The CDR3 nucleotides read TGCGCCAGCAGATTGGATGTCGCGGCAGAGGATACGCAGTATTTT.

The gene calls are TRBV29-1 and TRBJ2-2; D not resolved. This CDR3 region has 13 residues. V lost 3 bases, J lost 3 bases, and 8 bases lay in between. Germline V gene sequence: CDR1 SQVTM, CDR2 ANQGSEA. CDR3 protein: CSVEGSHTGELFF. The CDR3 nucleotides are TGCAGCGTTGAGGGCTCTCACACCGGGGAGCTGTTTTTT.

The chain carries TRBV5-1 and TRBJ1-5, with TRBD1 as a possible D gene (5 bases). V was cut by 1 base and J by 7 bases, with 15 bases left in between. Germline CDR1 reads SGHRS; CDR2 reads YFSETQ. The CDR3 spans 15 residues. The CDR3 sequence is CASSLLGGADQPQHF. The CDR3 DNA reads as TGCGCCAGCAGCTTGCTCGGGGGAGCGGACCAGCCCCAGCATTTT.

This chain links TRBV6-5 with TRBJ1-2; D gene ambiguous. Trimming removed 6 bases at V and 0 bases at J, with 5 bases between. Per the germline V gene, CDR1 is MNHEY and CDR2 is SVGAGI. CDR3 size: 12 residues. CDR3 in DNA: TGTGCCAGCAGCCAAACTAACTATGGCTACACCTTC. This sequence encodes CASSQTNYGYTF.

The CDR3 bases are TGTGCCAGCAGCTTGGACAGGGCAGGTGGAGCTTTCTTT. Protein product: CASSLDRAGGAFF. V gene TRBV5-6 combines with J gene TRBJ1-1; weak D call: TRBD1 (6 bases). CDR3 size: 13 residues. The germline V gene has CDR1 SGHDT and CDR2 YYEEEE. V lost 0 bases, J lost 10 bases, and 13 bases lay in between.

J is TRBJ1-4 and V is TRBV2; 11 positions agree with TRBD1. J gave up 7 bases and V 7 bases, and 8 bases lay outside the gene matches. The germline V gene has CDR1 SNHLY and CDR2 FYNNEI. This CDR3 contains 15 residues. CDR3 nucleotide sequence: TGTGCCAGCACCTTCTCCGGGACAGGGGGTGAAAAACTGTTTTTT. Translation gives CASTFSGTGGEKLFF.

The rearrangement joins TRBV2 to TRBJ1-2; a weak D match, TRBD1 (5 bases). V lost 7 bases, J lost 8 bases, and 14 bases lay in between. The CDR3 loop spans 12 amino acids. From germline, CDR1 is SNHLY and CDR2 FYNNEI. CDR3 in amino acids: CASNAGPIGYTF. DNA for the CDR3: TGTGCCAGCAACGCGGGACCTATCGGCTACACCTTC.

This chain connects TRBV6-4 to TRBJ1-2; D is unclear. CDR3 size: 13 residues. Germline V gives CDR1 MRHNA, CDR2 SNTAGT. The germline V and J ends were trimmed by 6 bases and 7 bases, with 15 bases remaining between them. The CDR3 coding sequence is TGTGCCAGCAGCCCACAGTTCGGGGTTGGCTACACCTTC. This sequence encodes CASSPQFGVGYTF.

The chain employs TRBV30 and TRBJ2-3; D not resolved. The V gene's germline CDR1 is GTSNPN and CDR2 SVGIG (reference sequence). The CDR3 runs to 14 residues. The V and J ends lost 1 base and 3 bases respectively, with 11 bases between them. Written as DNA, the CDR3 is TGTGCCTGGAGTGGACTGCCAAGGACAGATACGCAGTATTTT. It translates to CAWSGLPRTDTQYF.

The J gene is TRBJ1-5, the V gene TRBV18; TRBD1 matches 7 bases. This CDR3 contains 15 residues. Germline CDR1 KGHSH, CDR2 LQKENI. J was trimmed by 2 bases and V by 0 bases; bases with no gene match: 1. In DNA form, the CDR3 reads TGTGCCAGCTCACCACCGACAGGGCGCAATCAGCCCCAGCATTTT. It codes for CASSPPTGRNQPQHF.

This clone was observed once. The rearrangement links TRBV5-6 to TRBJ1-4; 8 bases are a match to TRBD1. Germline V gene sequence: CDR1 SGHDT, CDR2 YYEEEE. This CDR3 is built from 16 residues. Losses at the gene ends were 3 bases for V and 0 bases for J; bases not matched to a gene: 4. Here the CDR3 reads CASSWGTGATNEKLFF. The DNA of the CDR3 is TGTGCCAGCAGCTGGGGGACAGGTGCAACTAATGAAAAACTGTTTTTT.

The V call is TRBV9, the J call TRBJ2-1; TRBD1 agrees at 10 bases. The CDR3 consists of 19 residues. The germline V gene has CDR1 SGDLS and CDR2 YYNGEE. V dropped 4 bases and J dropped 0; count of bases not matched to a gene: 13. The CDR3 loop reads CASSSPRTGGTSSYNEQFF. DNA of the CDR3: TGTGCCAGCAGCTCTCCTCGGACAGGGGGGACCAGCTCCTACAATGAGCAGTTCTTC.

The rearrangement links TRBV20-1 to TRBJ2-3; D remains unclear. The germline V gene has CDR1 DFQATT and CDR2 SNEGSKA (reference sequence). Trimming stripped 5 bases from V and 4 bases from J, with 7 bases between. The CDR3 has 11 residues. The CDR3 loop reads CSAPFSDTQYF. CDR3 bases: TGCAGTGCTCCATTTTCAGATACGCAGTATTTT.

The gene calls are TRBV2 and TRBJ1-2, with D possibly matching TRBD1 (5 bases). In germline, CDR1 is SNHLY, CDR2 FYNNEI. The CDR3 runs 15 residues. Trimming stripped 3 bases from V and 3 bases from J, with 14 bases between. CDR3 DNA sequence: TGTGCCAGCAGTGATGGTGCAGGGAGGGACTATGGCTACACCTTC. Amino acid sequence: CASSDGAGRDYGYTF.